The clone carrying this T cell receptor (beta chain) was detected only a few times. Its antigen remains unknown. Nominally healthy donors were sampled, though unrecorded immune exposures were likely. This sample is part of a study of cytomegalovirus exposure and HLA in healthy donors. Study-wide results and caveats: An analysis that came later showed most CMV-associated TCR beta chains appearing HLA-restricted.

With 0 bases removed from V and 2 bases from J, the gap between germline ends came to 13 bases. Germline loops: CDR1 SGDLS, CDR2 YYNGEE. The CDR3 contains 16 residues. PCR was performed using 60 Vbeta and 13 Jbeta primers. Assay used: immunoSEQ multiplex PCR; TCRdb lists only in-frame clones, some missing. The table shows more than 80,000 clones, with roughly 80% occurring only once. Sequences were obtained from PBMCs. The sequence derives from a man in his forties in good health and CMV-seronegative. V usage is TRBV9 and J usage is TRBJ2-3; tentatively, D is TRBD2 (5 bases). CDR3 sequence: CASSVEPTISTDTQYF. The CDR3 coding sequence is TGTGCCAGCAGCGTAGAGCCGACTATTTCCACAGATACGCAGTATTTT.